This record covers a single T cell receptor beta chain. Repertoires were generated with immunoSEQ multiplex PCR, while TCRdb's copy carries only in-frame clones and drops some. The top ten clones hold over 0.4% of a sample with approximately 70,000 clones, around 86% of them seen once. These data are taken from a study of OX40 agonist ivuxolimab in advanced cancers. Turning to the study itself: Ivuxolimab, which patients received intravenously every 2 weeks, was dosed at 0.01 to 10 mg/kg.

After removal of 4 bases from V and 5 bases from J, the junction contained 13 bases not matched to a gene. The CDR3 consists of 17 residues. The germline gives CDR1 SGHTA, CDR2 FQGTGA. The chain has TRBV7-3 and TRBJ2-1, with 8 bases fitting TRBD2. The sequence derives from an adult with an advanced solid tumor such as melanoma, head and neck, liver or kidney cancer. Sequences were derived from CD4+ or CD8+ T cells sorted from blood, sampled in a trial of the OX40 agonist ivuxolimab. CDR3 DNA sequence: TGTGCCAGCAGCTACTCGGCTCCCGGGAGGGCTAACAATGAGCAGTTCTTC. Translation gives CASSYSAPGRANNEQFF. The complete variable domain, with remaining parts taken from reference TRBV7-3 and TRBJ2-1, reads GAGVSQTPSNKVTEKGKYVELRCDPISGHTALYWYRQSLGQGPEFLIYFQGTGAADDSGLPNDRFFAVRPEGSVSTLKIQRTERGDSAVYLCASSYSAPGRANNEQFFGPGTRLTVL.